These 18 T cell receptor beta chains were all obtained from the same sample, sequenced in a study of blood T cell repertoires in COVID-19. Only in-frame clones appear in the TCRdb table, and some are missing; sequencing was by immunoSEQ multiplex PCR. The data show around 190,000 clones, with around 84% seen just once and 2.5% to 3.5% held by the top ten. The sequenced sample was PBMCs or T cells enriched from blood (not recorded which). The source of these receptors is a woman under 40 who had recovered from COVID-19.

This clone has just a few counts. The gene calls are TRBV19 and TRBJ1-6; TRBD1 matches 7 bases. Germline V gene sequence: CDR1 LNHDA, CDR2 SQIVND (reference sequence). This CDR3 contains 14 residues. V shed 5 bases and J 6 bases; nucleotides not matched to a gene: 4. The DNA of the CDR3 is TGTGCCAGTAGTCTAACAGGGGTTAATTCACCCCTCCACTTT. Translation gives CASSLTGVNSPLHF.

The chain recombines TRBV24-1 with TRBJ2-5; D is perhaps TRBD1 (6 bases). Germline assignment: CDR1 KGHDR and CDR2 SFDVKD. V was cut by 0 bases and J by 3 bases, with 16 bases left in between. The CDR3 loop spans 17 amino acids. The CDR3 DNA sequence: TGTGCCACCAGTGATTTGGCCCTGGGGGCCGCCGAAGAGACCCAGTACTTC. It specifies CATSDLALGAAEETQYF.

This sequence joins TRBV5-1 and TRBJ2-1; 9 nucleotides align to TRBD1. The trim removed 6 bases at V and 6 bases at J, leaving 10 bases unmatched. The CDR3 loop spans 15 amino acids. The germline V gene encodes CDR1 SGHRS and CDR2 YFSETQ. In nucleotides, the CDR3 is TGCGCCAGCATCCCCCGGACAGGGGAGATCAATGAGCAGTTCTTC. It is translated as CASIPRTGEINEQFF.

The V and J genes are TRBV27 and TRBJ2-3; TRBD2 matches 10 bases. Unmatched junction bases numbered 8, after V lost 5 bases and J lost 0 bases. Germline V gene data show CDR1 as MNHEY and CDR2 as SMNVEV (reference sequence). The CDR3 loop spans 17 amino acids. The CDR3 DNA reads TGTGCCAGCAGTCCCCCGACTAGCGGGTTGAGCACAGATACGCAGTATTTT. It yields the protein CASSPPTSGLSTDTQYF.

The V call is TRBV12-3 or TRBV12-4, the J call TRBJ2-5; weak D call: TRBD2 (5 bases). The CDR3 is 13 residues long. The germline V and J ends were trimmed by 8 bases and 1 base, with 11 bases remaining between them. The CDR3 region is CASVPGIQETQYF. The CDR3 DNA sequence: TGTGCCAGCGTACCGGGAATCCAAGAGACCCAGTACTTC.

The V gene is TRBV5-5, the J gene TRBJ1-2, with 8 bases identical to TRBD1. In germline, CDR1 is SGHKS, CDR2 YYEKEE (reference sequence). V shed 4 bases and J 10 bases; nucleotides not matched to a gene: 9. The CDR3 extends over 13 amino acids. CDR3 region: CASSPDRGLYYTF. CDR3 coding DNA: TGTGCCAGCAGCCCCGACAGGGGACTCTACTACACCTTC.

V is TRBV15 and J is TRBJ1-5, with D unresolved. Trimming removed 0 bases at V and 4 bases at J, with 10 bases between. The CDR3 contains 15 residues. The V gene's germline CDR1 is LNHNV and CDR2 YYDKDF (reference sequence). This CDR3 is CATSRDRQVNQPQHF. CDR3 DNA sequence: TGTGCCACCAGCAGAGATAGGCAGGTGAATCAGCCCCAGCATTTT.

The chain carries TRBV12-3 or TRBV12-4 and TRBJ1-2; D might be TRBD1 (5 bases). This CDR3 has 13 residues. Trimming took off 7 bases at V and 6 bases at J, with 15 bases between the two ends. Written as DNA, the CDR3 is TGTGCCAGCACCCCGCGGGGGAGTAATGGCTACACCTTC. Its protein product is CASTPRGSNGYTF.

As regards this clone: Other nucleotide sequences in the sample specify the same CDR3. The chain is built from TRBV4-1 and TRBJ2-7, with D hard to call. Germline V lookup: CDR1 MGHRA, CDR2 YSYEKL. The CDR3 runs to 13 residues. Trimming removed 1 base at V and 0 bases at J, with 4 bases between. The CDR3 DNA follows: TGCGCCAGCAGCCAAGTGTACTCCTACGAGCAGTACTTC. Translated: CASSQVYSYEQYF.

The rearrangement joins TRBV3-1 (or the pseudogene TRBV3-2) to TRBJ2-2, with 9 bases identical to TRBD2. Trimming took 4 bases from V and 3 from J; bases not matched to a gene: 3. The germline V gene has CDR1 LGHDT and CDR2 YNNKEL (reference sequence). CDR3 length: 15 residues. Written as DNA, the CDR3 is TGTGCCAGCAGCCGGACTAGCGATCACACCGGGGAGCTGTTTTTT. Translating gives CASSRTSDHTGELFF.

The rearrangement uses TRBV10-2 and TRBJ1-1; TRBD1 matches 9 bases. V was clipped by 8 bases and J by 5 bases; unmatched bases: 15. Germline V gene sequence: CDR1 WSHSY, CDR2 SAAADI. This CDR3 spans 16 amino acids. The CDR3 DNA follows: TGCGCCAGCGGAGCCCTAAGCGGGACAGGGAGAACTGAAGCTTTCTTT. It specifies CASGALSGTGRTEAFF.

The V call is TRBV28, the J call TRBJ2-7; D not certain. The CDR3 runs to 13 residues. V lost 1 base to trimming and J lost 7 bases, with 11 bases between them. CDR1 and CDR2 from the germline V gene are MDHEN and SYDVKM. CDR3 bases: TGTGCCAGCAGTTTATTCCAGGCTGGGGAGCAGTACTTC. Translating gives CASSLFQAGEQYF.

The rearrangement uses TRBV7-2 and TRBJ2-1, with TRBD2 matching over 10 bases. From germline, CDR1 is SGHTA and CDR2 FQGNSA. V trimming: 5 bases; J trimming: 6 bases; junction bases outside the gene matches: 4. This CDR3 contains 14 residues. In DNA, the CDR3 is TGTGCCAGCAGCCCCTGGACTAGCGGCAATGAGCAGTTCTTC. Its translation is CASSPWTSGNEQFF.

The chain is built from TRBV24-1 and TRBJ2-3; a possible D gene is TRBD2 (6 bases). The CDR3 sequence is 15 residues long. Germline CDR1 and CDR2: KGHDR and SFDVKD. Trimming cost V 4 bases and J 3 bases, with 13 bases left between them. The CDR3 DNA follows: TGTGCCACCAGTGAACCGACACGGGGGACAGATACGCAGTATTTT. Its protein is CATSEPTRGTDTQYF.

The V and J genes are TRBV12-3 or TRBV12-4 and TRBJ2-7; D gene uncertain. The CDR3 is 11 amino acids. V dropped 4 bases and J dropped 4 bases, with 5 bases sitting between them. The CDR3 protein is CASSWLYEQYF. The CDR3 region has the DNA TGTGCCAGCAGTTGGCTTTACGAGCAGTACTTC.

The chain couples TRBV5-4 to TRBJ2-7; 8 nucleotides match TRBD2. With 0 bases clipped from V and 0 bases from J, the junction kept 2 bases outside the gene matches. The germline CDR1 and CDR2 sequences are SGHNT and YYREEE (reference sequence). This CDR3 is built from 15 residues. CDR3 residues: CASSLAGGHSYEQYF. The DNA for the CDR3 is TGTGCCAGCAGCTTGGCGGGAGGGCACTCCTACGAGCAGTACTTC.

A single count supports this clone. The chain combines TRBV27 with TRBJ1-2; TRBD1 might be the D (6 bases). The CDR3 consists of 14 residues. Between the trimmed V and J ends, which lost 7 bases and 0 bases, there was a span of 12 bases. Germline V gives CDR1 MNHEY, CDR2 SMNVEV (reference sequence). The CDR3 region is CASTSTGSNYGYTF. For the CDR3, the DNA is TGTGCCAGCACCTCGACAGGTTCTAACTATGGCTACACCTTC.

The chain carries TRBV19 and TRBJ1-1; D is ambiguous. The ends were cut back, 0 bases at V and 0 bases at J, with 11 bases in the middle. The CDR3 has 16 amino acids. Germline lookup yields CDR1 LNHDA and CDR2 SQIVND (reference sequence). The CDR3 nucleotides read TGTGCCAGTAGTATAGACCTGACATACATGAACACTGAAGCTTTCTTT. Its protein product is CASSIDLTYMNTEAFF.